There are many counts of the clone carrying this T cell receptor beta chain. Its antigen is not identified. This entry comes from a study of T cells in Graves' hyperthyroidism and ophthalmopathy. General study findings and limits: A 13 V-J model separated ophthalmopathy from stable hyperthyroidism.

Subjects with ophthalmopathy showed a Clinical Activity Score no lower than 3, a NOSPECS grade no lower than 4, and a duration shorter than 3 months. Any patient presenting with uncontrolled infection, other autoimmune disease, pregnancy or lactation was left out. Diagnostic decisions used clinical symptoms, serum thyroxine and TRAb, thyroid ultrasound and orbital computed tomography. Researchers amplified the TCR beta CDR3 regions from RNA transcripts. HTBI primers were used for first-round RT-PCR of the TCR CDR3. TCRdb reprocessed the multiplex PCR reads via MiXCR and lists one record per CDR3 protein. This repertoire shows hundreds of thousands of distinct CDR3 sequences, roughly 14% found once; its top ten account for roughly 4.5%. V lost 7 bases and J 1 base, leaving 7 bases between the germline ends. The germline CDR1 and CDR2 sequences are MDHEN and SYDVKM. The CDR3 runs 13 residues.

This TCR came from a woman between 35 and 50 years old with Graves' ophthalmopathy. This chain joins TRBV28 and TRBJ2-2; no firm D call. Sequencing was done on a sample of blood. CDR3 sequence (DNA): TGTGCCAGCATATCAGAGAACACCGGGGAGCTGTTTTTT. Its protein product is CASISENTGELFF.